This TCR beta chain was captured by sequencing in a study of T cells in placental villitis. Context from the whole study: Placental TCR-beta repertoires were compared across villitis of unknown etiology, gestational-age-matched unaffected controls, and infectious villitis in order to test an allograft-versus-infection hypothesis.

Points on this clone: It has no known antigen specificity. Mismatch with germline at one junction end may stem from a read error. Within the sample, other DNA sequences also encode this same CDR3.

Spanning cysteine to phenylalanine, the CDR3 consists of 14 amino acids. The retained sequence is limited to the CDR3, 42 bases, with the frame set at the first base. CDR1 SGHTA and CDR2 FQGTGA are derived from the germline V gene. The immunoSEQ v4 bias-controlled multiplex PCR assay, performed blinded to group allocation, was used to amplify TCR-beta CDR3 regions from genomic DNA. To estimate the quantities of nucleated cells and T cells in each sample, reference gene primers were included together with the TCR-beta primers. Sequencing of the libraries was performed on an Illumina MiSeq with a 100-cycle paired-end protocol. As for the authors' bioinformatics: The immunoSEQ Analyzer software was used to calculate diversity and richness, with richness measured by iChao1 and clonality based on Pielou evenness and Shannon diversity (range 0-1, where higher values mean less diversity). CDR3 amino acid sequences together with V/J genes were queried against VDJdb for CMV, EBV and influenza A specificities, with confidence 3 and substitution 2 applied. The Morisita-Horn index was used to measure TCR-beta amino acid clonotype overlap among the villitis of unknown etiology, infectious villitis and control repertoires. As stored in TCRdb, this immuneACCESS dataset retains in-frame rearrangements with V and J assigned. A fraction of the clones does not appear; measured against another copy, unresolved V genes explain less than half of the discrepancy, and the remainder lacks a known reason. D and trimming were read from the DNA, whereas the V and J calls and clone size are those reported in that table. Counted in this sample were about 6,300 clones; around 78% of them appeared once. The ten most abundant clones make up over 7.5% of the sample.

The full study reports these points: Bulk tissue sequencing could not distinguish helper, regulatory or cytotoxic T cells, nor maternal versus fetal T cells, and excluded gamma-delta receptors. CMV-specific clone frequencies were higher in infectious CMV cases than in villitis of unknown etiology (roughly 0.011 vs 0.001), which did not differ from controls. Small amounts of decidua were contained in the paraffin blocks, so some of the captured T cells, especially in controls, may have been decidual rather than villous infiltrates.

The study included five infectious villitis placentae (four with confirmed cytomegalovirus and one with Toxoplasma gondii), and these placentae were not matched to the other groups. In the infectious villitis group, the mothers were found to be younger and to have smaller fetuses, and preterm delivery or intrauterine demise was recorded in two cases. After delivery, the placentae were collected and evaluated both grossly and histologically, and only then was archival tissue selected. Five 10-micron scrolls were cut from each FFPE block, and DNA was then isolated using the AllPrep DNA/RNA FFPE Tissue kit. NanoDrop was used to check DNA concentration and purity, while a Bioanalyzer was used to assess RNA quality.

Material: placental tissue containing maternal and fetal cells. The clonotype originates from a human patient with infectious villitis; the placental T cells may come from both mother and fetus. This receptor chain uses TRBV7-3 and TRBJ2-3, and 8 bases in between align with TRBD1. The sequenced DNA is TGTGCTAGCAGCTTAATGACAGGGGAGGATACGCAGTATTTT. Translated, it reads CASSLMTGEDTQYF.